Presented here are 15 T cell receptor beta chains from one specimen sequenced in a study of CXCR3-negative and CXCR3-positive naive CD8 T cells (dated by TCRdb to the late 2010s). The sample was run on a NextSeq 550. The Human TCR Profiling Kit (MiLaboratory) was used to make UMI-labeled 5' RACE TRB cDNA libraries. TCRdb reprocessed the public reads and reports one entry per CDR3 protein sequence, without DNA. The sample table gives tens of thousands of distinct CDR3 sequences. The top ten clones comprise about 1.5% of the sample. Sample: naive CXCR3- CD8+ T cells from blood. This specimen's cell subset or site label, interpreted: CD45RO-CCR7+CD27+CD95- naive CD8+ T cells lacking CXCR3 (TNR3-). Receptors were obtained from a human donor in good health. Some clones in this sample may be carry-over from other donors' samples.

V and J are TRBV7-9 and TRBJ1-1; TCRdb returns TRBD1, unconfirmable since there is no DNA. Germline V gene data show CDR1 as SEHNR and CDR2 as FQNEAQ (reference sequence). The CDR3 length is 16 residues. CDR3 sequence reads: CASSPSEGDRATEAFF.

The chain couples TRBV29-1 to TRBJ1-1. This CDR3 has 11 amino acids. CDR1 is SQVTM and CDR2 is ANQGSEA in the germline V gene. The CDR3 spells CSVEFKTEAFF.

The gene calls are TRBV6-2 or TRBV6-3 and TRBJ2-7; absent DNA, TCRdb's TRBD1 call cannot be checked. The CDR3 runs to 14 residues. CDR1 and CDR2 from the germline V gene are MNHEY and SVGEGT. CDR3 loop: CASSYRDIGAEQYF.

The CDR3: CATSRPGTEKLFF. V is TRBV15 and J is TRBJ1-4; as DNA is missing, the TRBD1 call by TCRdb cannot be tested. The CDR3 is made up of 13 amino acids. Germline CDR1 LNHNV, CDR2 YYDKDF (reference sequence).

This chain connects TRBV29-1 to TRBJ2-2; TCRdb selects TRBD1, and the lack of DNA leaves this call unchecked. Germline lookup yields CDR1 SQVTM and CDR2 ANQGSEA. CDR3 size: 12 residues. This CDR3 is CSGTDNTGELFF.

The chain has TRBV28 and TRBJ2-7; TCRdb picks TRBD2, but there is no DNA to check that call. The length of the CDR3 is 15 residues. Per the germline V gene, CDR1 is MDHEN and CDR2 is SYDVKM. The CDR3 protein is CASSLRRGPPRGQYF. The full variable domain, in which reference TRBV28 and TRBJ2-7 provide the parts outside the CDR3, is DVKVTQSSRYLVKRTGEKVFLECVQDMDHENMFWYRQDPGLGLRLIYFSYDVKMKEKGDIPEGYSVSREKKERFSLILESASTNQTSMYLCASSLRRGPPRGQYFGPGTRLTVT.

The chain links TRBV11-3 to TRBJ2-3; TCRdb selects TRBD1, and the lack of DNA leaves this call unchecked. CDR1 is SGHNT, CDR2 YENEEA, per germline. The length of the CDR3 is 15 residues. CDR3 residues: CASSGRIGGGDTQYF.

This sequence joins TRBV6-2 or TRBV6-3 and TRBJ2-7; checking the TCRdb D call of TRBD1 is not possible without DNA. This CDR3 has 13 amino acids. Germline CDR1 reads MNHEY; CDR2 reads SVGEGT. CDR3: CASSGQGLYEQYF.

This CDR3 is CASQLVGPGELFF. This chain connects TRBV5-6 to TRBJ2-2. The CDR3 totals 13 residues. Germline lookup yields CDR1 SGHDT and CDR2 YYEEEE.

This chain joins TRBV28 and TRBJ2-3; TCRdb's D call of TRBD2 is untestable without DNA. Germline CDR1 reads MDHEN; CDR2 reads SYDVKM. The CDR3 length is 15 residues. CDR3: CASSVTSGSTDTQYF.

The V call is TRBV5-8, the J call TRBJ2-3; the TRBD1 assignment by TCRdb is unverifiable without DNA. This CDR3 comprises 16 residues. Germline V gives CDR1 SGHTS, CDR2 YDEGEE. The CDR3 loop is CASSLETGMLTDTQYF.

This rearrangement joins TRBV4-1 to TRBJ2-7; TCRdb outputs TRBD1, but without DNA this stays unchecked. The CDR3 is made up of 15 amino acids. Germline loops: CDR1 MGHRA, CDR2 YSYEKL. The CDR3 loop is CASSQYGRGTYEQYF.

The chain combines TRBV14 with TRBJ2-5. This CDR3 comprises 15 residues. From germline, CDR1 is SGHDN and CDR2 FVKESK. CDR3 protein: CASSQDLGYQETQYF.

This chain links TRBV29-1 with TRBJ2-2. From germline, CDR1 is SQVTM and CDR2 ANQGSEA. The CDR3 consists of 14 residues. CDR3 loop: CSVVSSGTTGELFF.

The chain carries TRBV10-1 and TRBJ2-3; absent DNA, TCRdb's TRBD1 call cannot be checked. In germline, CDR1 is WNHNN, CDR2 SYGVQD (reference sequence). CDR3 length: 13 amino acids. The chain's CDR3 is CASSESPGDTQYF.